These 6 T cell receptor beta chains were all obtained from the same sample, sequenced in a study of cytomegalovirus exposure and HLA in healthy donors. PCR was performed using 60 Vbeta and 13 Jbeta primers. Clones were sequenced by immunoSEQ multiplex PCR, and TCRdb holds only the in-frame ones, with some missing. The sample holds some 120,000 clones, 60% to 85% seen once. Sequenced: PBMCs. The receptor source for this set is a human donor in good health.

The chain carries TRBV6-5 and TRBJ1-1; no firm D call. The CDR3 totals 13 residues. The germline V gene has CDR1 MNHEY and CDR2 SVGAGI. Trimming cost V 6 bases and J 8 bases, with 16 bases left between them. The CDR3 spells CASSRDTRGEAFF. DNA for the CDR3: TGTGCCAGCAGCCGAGATACAAGAGGGGAAGCTTTCTTT.

The chain has TRBV27 and TRBJ1-1; D is unclear. Germline V gives CDR1 MNHEY, CDR2 SMNVEV (reference sequence). CDR3 length: 16 residues. Trimming took off 6 bases at V and 6 bases at J, with 23 bases between the two ends. The CDR3 coding sequence is TGTGCCAGCAGCGCGGCGGGGTTTGGGGTTAGCGCTGAAGCTTTCTTT. Amino acids: CASSAAGFGVSAEAFF.

The chain has TRBV9 and TRBJ1-5; possibly TRBD1 for D (6 bases). V gave up 4 bases and J gave up 4 bases, with 15 bases separating them. There are 15 residues in the CDR3. CDR1 is SGDLS and CDR2 is YYNGEE in the germline V gene. This CDR3 reads CASSTGQPPNQPQHF. CDR3 DNA: TGTGCCAGCAGCACCGGACAGCCCCCAAATCAGCCCCAGCATTTT.

This clone has just one count. The chain links TRBV5-1 to TRBJ1-2, with D tentatively TRBD1 (5 bases). The CDR3 is 17 residues long. Trimming removed 0 bases from V and 5 bases from J, with 20 bases in between. Looked up from germline, CDR1 is SGHRS and CDR2 is YFSETQ. CDR3 coding DNA: TGCGCCAGCAGCTTGGCCCGGTCGACAGACCCAGAATATGGCTACACCTTC. It encodes CASSLARSTDPEYGYTF.

This clone was found once. At one boundary the junction diverges from the germline segment, which might be a read error. The rearrangement joins TRBV5-1 to TRBJ2-1; D is perhaps TRBD1 (7 bases). Germline CDR1 is SGHRS and CDR2 is YFSETQ. This CDR3 is built from 15 residues. The CDR3 protein is CAGSFGGTDFDEQFF. CDR3 in DNA: TGCGCCGGCAGCTTTGGCGGGACAGATTTTGATGAGCAGTTCTTC.

This rearrangement joins TRBV19 to TRBJ2-7, with D possibly matching TRBD1 (5 bases). This CDR3 region has 14 residues. V was trimmed by 5 bases and J by 0 bases, leaving 11 bases between them. Looked up from germline, CDR1 is LNHDA and CDR2 is SQIVND (reference sequence). The CDR3 spells CASSVRQSSYEQYF. Here the CDR3 DNA reads TGTGCCAGTAGTGTCAGACAGAGCTCCTACGAGCAGTACTTC.